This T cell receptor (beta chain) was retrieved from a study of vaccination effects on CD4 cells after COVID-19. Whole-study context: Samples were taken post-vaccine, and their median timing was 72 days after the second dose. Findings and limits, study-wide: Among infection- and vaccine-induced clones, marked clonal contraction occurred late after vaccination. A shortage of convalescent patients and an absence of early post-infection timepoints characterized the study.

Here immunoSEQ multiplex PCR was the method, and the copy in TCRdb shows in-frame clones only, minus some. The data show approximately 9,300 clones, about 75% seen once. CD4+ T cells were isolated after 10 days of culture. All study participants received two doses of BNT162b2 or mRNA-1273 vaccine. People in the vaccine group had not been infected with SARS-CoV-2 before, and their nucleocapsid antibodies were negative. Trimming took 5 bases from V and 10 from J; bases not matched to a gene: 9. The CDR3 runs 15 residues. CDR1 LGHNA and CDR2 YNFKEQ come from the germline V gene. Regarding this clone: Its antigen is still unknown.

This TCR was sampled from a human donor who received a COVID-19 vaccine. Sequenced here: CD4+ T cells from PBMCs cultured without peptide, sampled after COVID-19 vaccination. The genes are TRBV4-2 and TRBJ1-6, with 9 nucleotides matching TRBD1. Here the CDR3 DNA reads TGTGCCAGCAGCAATGCCGGGACAGGGTACTCACCCCTCCACTTT. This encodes CASSNAGTGYSPLHF.